This T cell receptor (beta chain) was found in a study of cytotoxic CD8 clonotypes in ibrutinib-treated CLL. Study-level background: Patient counts were about 12 relapsed/refractory, roughly 15 treatment-naive and around 17 IGHV unmutated. Responses comprised approximately 24 partial and 2 complete; at median roughly 70 months, approximately 14 remained remitted and about 12 progressed.

From germline, CDR1 is SGHDT and CDR2 YYEEEE. The CDR3 length is 15 residues. V shed 2 bases and J shed 0 bases, with 6 bases lying between them. With cryopreserved PBMCs as the source, about 2.2 micrograms of genomic DNA went to TCR beta libraries. Measured with immunoSEQ multiplex PCR; TCRdb has only the in-frame clones, and not every one. Of some 76,000 clones in the sample, roughly 80% are singletons; the top ten hold more than 30%. General study results and limits: Stable or contracted on treatment, public clonotypes were also uncommon.

This clone came up once. Antigen unknown. This receptor was identified in a human donor with chronic lymphocytic leukemia. The V gene is TRBV5-6, the J gene TRBJ2-6; TRBD2 is a possible D gene (5 bases). The specimen comprised PBMCs, sampled after 24 months of ibrutinib treatment. The CDR3 DNA reads as TGTGCCAGCAGCTTCGCGGGCTCTGGGGCCAACGTCCTGACTTTC. Its protein product is CASSFAGSGANVLTF.